Each of the 18 T cell receptor beta chains below was sequenced from the same sample in a study of shared clonotypes between healthy human individuals. Sequencing was performed with immunoSEQ multiplex PCR; in TCRdb, only in-frame clones are kept and a portion is missing. Of nearly 1 million clones listed, approximately 80% are singletons. Material: memory CD4+ T cells sorted from blood. Sample subset: CD45RA-negative fraction. Source of these receptors: a man aged 18 to 35 in good health.

The chain recombines TRBV28 with TRBJ2-1; D not resolved. The germline V and J ends were trimmed by 4 bases and 9 bases, with 10 bases remaining between them. Germline V gives CDR1 MDHEN, CDR2 SYDVKM. The CDR3 runs to 12 residues. This chain's CDR3 is CASSSIGGEQFF. Written as DNA, the CDR3 is TGTGCCAGCAGTTCGATAGGTGGTGAGCAGTTCTTC. Supplemented by reference TRBV28 and TRBJ2-1, the full variable domain reads DVKVTQSSRYLVKRTGEKVFLECVQDMDHENMFWYRQDPGLGLRLIYFSYDVKMKEKGDIPEGYSVSREKKERFSLILESASTNQTSMYLCASSSIGGEQFFGPGTRLTVL.

The chain has TRBV19 and TRBJ1-2, with no clear D. The CDR3 sequence is 15 residues long. V was trimmed by 5 bases and J by 6 bases, leaving 19 bases between them. CDR1 LNHDA and CDR2 SQIVND come from the germline V gene (reference sequence). CDR3 sequence reads: CASSPNARISDGYTF. CDR3 bases: TGTGCCAGTAGTCCCAATGCCAGGATCAGCGATGGCTACACCTTC.

The chain couples TRBV6-5 to TRBJ1-1; 12 bases match TRBD1. There are 15 residues in the CDR3. The ends lost 2 bases at V and 4 bases at J; junction bases unmatched: 2. The germline gives CDR1 MNHEY, CDR2 SVGAGI. CDR3 sequence: CASSYGDRGLTEAFF. The DNA of the CDR3 is TGTGCCAGCAGTTACGGGGACAGGGGGCTCACTGAAGCTTTCTTT.

The chain employs TRBV4-1 and TRBJ1-4; D not resolved. The germline V gene encodes CDR1 MGHRA and CDR2 YSYEKL. CDR3 length: 17 amino acids. The germline V and J ends were trimmed by 0 bases and 8 bases, with 19 bases remaining between them. As DNA, the CDR3 is TGCGCCAGCAGCCAAGAAAGTCCCCTGGGATATGGGGAAAAACTGTTTTTT. This gives the protein CASSQESPLGYGEKLFF.

In its sample, this clone was seen a few times. The chain couples TRBV7-6 to TRBJ2-1; no clear D. CDR1 is SGHVS, CDR2 FNYEAQ, per germline. Trimming removed 5 bases at V and 13 bases at J, with 18 bases between. The CDR3 extends over 13 amino acids. CDR3: CASSTMGTEEQFF. The DNA for the CDR3 is TGTGCCAGCAGCACTATGGGCACAGAGGAACAGTTCTTC.

The J gene is TRBJ2-3, the V gene TRBV6-5; TRBD2 agrees at 10 bases. The CDR3 spans 15 residues. CDR1 and CDR2 from the germline V gene are MNHEY and SVGAGI. The V and J ends lost 5 bases and 11 bases, in that order; junction bases with no gene match: 13. CDR3 loop: CASSKWGTSEPVQYF. The CDR3 coding sequence is TGTGCCAGCAGTAAATGGGGGACTAGCGAACCGGTGCAGTATTTT.

This sequence joins TRBV5-4 and TRBJ1-2, with D possibly being TRBD1 (6 bases). CDR3 length equals 14 residues. V lost 4 bases and J 4 bases, leaving 14 bases between the germline ends. Germline assignment: CDR1 SGHNT and CDR2 YYREEE (reference sequence). The CDR3 bases are TGTGCCAGCAGCGAGGACAGTGGCCTCTATGGCTACACCTTC. This translates into CASSEDSGLYGYTF.

This clone was seen only a few times. The missing conserved phenylalanine or tryptophan at the end of this CDR3 makes a read error likely. No DNA is shown, since the ends of the CDR3 on it are uncertain; the CDR3 is the one TCRdb lists. The CDR3 here is CASRLLGLVY. This chain connects TRBV2 to TRBJ2-7; the DNA was not compared with TRBD2, the D call given in the table. The CDR3 length is 10 residues, termini included. Germline V gene sequence: CDR1 SNHLY, CDR2 FYNNEI.

To note about this clone: The same CDR3 arises from other DNA sequences in this sample as well. V usage is TRBV10-1 and J usage is TRBJ2-3, with D unresolved. The CDR3 covers 12 residues. Trimming left V 0 bases short and J 8 bases short, with 6 bases between. Germline CDR1 WNHNN, CDR2 SYGVQD (reference sequence). The CDR3 coding sequence is TGCGCCAGCAGTGAGTCGTTAGGTACGCAGTATTTT. Its translation: CASSESLGTQYF.

DNA for the CDR3: TGTGCCAGCAGCAGAGGGGGGACAGGGAACAATGAGCAGTTCTTC. This gives the protein CASSRGGTGNNEQFF. The V call is TRBV7-2, the J call TRBJ2-1, with 9 positions matching TRBD1. The CDR3 is 15 residues long. V was clipped by 5 bases and J by 5 bases; unmatched bases: 7. Germline-derived CDR1 and CDR2 are SGHTA and FQGNSA.

The chain combines TRBV7-9 with TRBJ2-5, with TRBD2 matching 7 bases. CDR3 length: 15 amino acids. The J segment lost 4 bases and the V segment lost 1 base, leaving 6 bases of the junction unmatched. Germline V CDR1 and CDR2: SEHNR, FQNEAQ (reference sequence). The CDR3, as DNA: TGTGCCAGCAGCTTAGACTCGGGGAGGGGAGAGACCCAGTACTTC. This gives the protein CASSLDSGRGETQYF.

This chain uses TRBV28 with TRBJ1-4; a weak D match, TRBD1 (5 bases). This CDR3 has 15 residues. Germline CDR1 is MDHEN and CDR2 is SYDVKM. The ends were cut back, 3 bases at V and 8 bases at J, with 16 bases in the middle. The CDR3 spells CASSLGGGEGEKLFF. In DNA, the CDR3 is TGTGCCAGCAGTTTGGGGGGAGGGGAAGGAGAAAAACTGTTTTTT.

The chain carries TRBV5-1 and TRBJ2-2; D is perhaps TRBD1 or TRBD2 (6 bases each). Deletions cut 3 bases from V and 1 base from J, with 10 bases between. From germline, CDR1 is SGHRS and CDR2 YFSETQ. CDR3 size: 15 residues. CDR3 region: CASSYGGQNTGELFF. The DNA for the CDR3 is TGCGCCAGCAGCTACGGGGGACAGAACACCGGGGAGCTGTTTTTT. Complete variable domain (other parts from reference TRBV5-1 and TRBJ2-2): KAGVTQTPRYLIKTRGQQVTLSCSPISGHRSVSWYQQTPGQGLQFLFEYFSETQRNKGNFPGRFSGRQFSNSRSEMNVSTLELGDSALYLCASSYGGQNTGELFFGEGSRLTVL.

V usage is TRBV10-3 and J usage is TRBJ1-1, with 11 positions matching TRBD1. Per the germline V gene, CDR1 is ENHRY and CDR2 is SYGVKD. This CDR3 has 14 amino acids. The J segment lost 5 bases and the V segment lost 6 bases, leaving 5 bases of the junction unmatched. CDR3: CAISRGQGETEAFF. DNA of the CDR3: TGTGCCATCAGCAGGGGACAGGGGGAAACTGAAGCTTTCTTT.

The chain employs TRBV4-3 and TRBJ2-1; the D gene could be TRBD1 or TRBD2 (6 bases each). Germline CDR1 is LGHNA and CDR2 is YSLEER. The V gene lost 1 base and the J gene lost 0 bases, with 10 bases spanning the gap. CDR3 length equals 16 residues. CDR3 nucleotides: TGCGCCAGCAGCCAAGGGGGGGCAAACTCCTACAATGAGCAGTTCTTC. Amino acid sequence: CASSQGGANSYNEQFF.

The chain has TRBV5-6 and TRBJ1-1; 7 nucleotides align to TRBD1. The V segment lost 4 bases and the J segment 11 bases; nucleotides outside the gene matches: 11. The V gene's germline CDR1 is SGHDT and CDR2 YYEEEE. The CDR3 totals 13 residues. Here the CDR3 DNA reads TGTGCCAGCAGCCCTGACAGGGACTTTCGGGCTTTCTTT. Protein: CASSPDRDFRAFF.

Remarks on this clone: Distinct nucleotide sequences in the sample also encode this CDR3. The chain recombines TRBV5-1 with TRBJ2-5; TRBD2 might be the D (5 bases). CDR3 length: 14 amino acids. Germline assignment: CDR1 SGHRS and CDR2 YFSETQ. V shed 3 bases and J shed 4 bases, with 13 bases lying between them. The CDR3 bases are TGCGCCAGCAGCTCGACAACTGGAGGAGAGACCCAGTACTTC. Protein product: CASSSTTGGETQYF.

As concerns this clone: This may come from a read error, since a much larger clone is one base off. This same CDR3 is encoded by further DNA sequences in the sample. This rearrangement joins TRBV7-9 to TRBJ1-2, with D hard to call. Trimming removed 0 bases from V and 4 bases from J, with 3 bases in between. The CDR3 length is 12 residues. CDR1 is SEHNR, CDR2 FQNEAQ, per germline (reference sequence). Here the CDR3 DNA reads TGTGCCAGCAGCTTAGCGGGCTATGGCTACACCTTC. Protein product: CASSLAGYGYTF.